The next 18 T cell receptor beta chains were all read from a single sample in a study of CD8 T cells in Susac syndrome. After extraction with the RNeasy kit, roughly 0.5 to 1 ug of the RNA was reverse transcribed using random hexamers. MiXCR, applied by TCRdb to the immunoSEQ multiplex PCR reads, yields one record per CDR3 protein. The table shows roughly 400,000 distinct CDR3 sequences, with approximately 85% occurring only once. The sequenced sample consisted of CD8+ T cells from PBMCs. Source of these receptors: a human donor with multiple sclerosis.

The rearrangement uses TRBV7-7 and TRBJ2-1; TRBD1 matches at 8 bases. Trimming cost V 5 bases and J 7 bases; bases outside gene matches: 13. The germline V gene encodes CDR1 SSHAT and CDR2 FNYEAQ (reference sequence). The CDR3 covers 16 residues. This chain's CDR3 is CASSPVVGQDLNEQFF. The CDR3 DNA is TGTGCCAGCAGCCCGGTGGTGGGACAGGATTTAAATGAGCAGTTCTTC. Full variable domain (remainder filled in from reference TRBV7-7 and TRBJ2-1): GAGVSQSPRYKVTKRGQDVTLRCDPISSHATLYWYQQALGQGPEFLTYFNYEAQPDKSGLPSDRFSAERPEGSISTLTIQRTEQRDSAMYRCASSPVVGQDLNEQFFGPGTRLTVL.

The chain employs TRBV20-1 and TRBJ2-7; tentatively, D is TRBD2 (6 bases). Germline CDR1 reads DFQATT; CDR2 reads SNEGSKA (reference sequence). The CDR3 spans 15 residues. Trimming left V 0 bases short and J 0 bases short, with 12 bases between. CDR3 sequence: CSARDELANSYEQYF. CDR3 in DNA: TGCAGTGCTAGAGATGAGCTAGCGAACTCCTACGAGCAGTACTTC.

The V call is TRBV19, the J call TRBJ1-1; D may be TRBD1 (5 bases). V was trimmed by 1 base and J by 0 bases, leaving 15 bases between them. The CDR3 has 17 amino acids. Germline V CDR1 and CDR2: LNHDA, SQIVND (reference sequence). This CDR3 is CASSIAGRGPMNTEAFF. CDR3 bases: TGTGCCAGTAGTATAGCGGGGCGGGGACCGATGAACACTGAAGCTTTCTTT.

The rearrangement uses TRBV4-1 and TRBJ2-7, with a weak D call TRBD2 (5 bases). The V gene's germline CDR1 is MGHRA and CDR2 YSYEKL. This CDR3 has 14 amino acids. The V end lost 0 bases, the J end lost 4 bases, and 10 bases lay between the germline ends. CDR3 DNA sequence: TGCGCCAGCAGCCAAGAAACTAGTGGGTACGAGCAGTACTTC. Translation gives CASSQETSGYEQYF.

This chain uses TRBV6-2 or TRBV6-3 with TRBJ2-1; D could derive from TRBD1 or TRBD2 (5 bases each). Trimming pared 6 bases from V and 0 bases from J, leaving 15 bases between. This CDR3 is 16 amino acids long. Germline CDR1 reads MNHEY; CDR2 reads SVGEGT. The CDR3 DNA sequence: TGTGCCAGCAGCCTTGGGACGGTTAACTCCTACAATGAGCAGTTCTTC. This translates into CASSLGTVNSYNEQFF.

The gene calls are TRBV5-1 and TRBJ2-1; tentatively, D is TRBD1 (6 bases). V lost 2 bases and J 0 bases, leaving 9 bases between the germline ends. The CDR3 consists of 15 residues. Germline CDR1 SGHRS, CDR2 YFSETQ. CDR3 DNA sequence: TGCGCCAGCAGCTTCACAGGGAGCTCCTACAATGAGCAGTTCTTC. Residues: CASSFTGSSYNEQFF.

J is TRBJ1-2 and V is TRBV11-3; D remains ambiguous. Germline V gives CDR1 SGHNT, CDR2 YENEEA. This CDR3 spans 10 amino acids. V lost 5 bases to trimming and J lost 8 bases, with 6 bases between them. As DNA, the CDR3 is TGTGCCAGCAGCCCGAGGGGCTACACCTTC. Its translation is CASSPRGYTF. The full variable domain, rest sourced from reference TRBV11-3 and TRBJ1-2, is EAGVVQSPRYKIIEKKQPVAFWCNPISGHNTLYWYLQNLGQGPELLIRYENEEAVDDSQLPKDRFSAERLKGVDSTLKIQPAELGDSAVYLCASSPRGYTFGSGTRLTVV.

The chain couples TRBV12-3 or TRBV12-4 to TRBJ2-1; TRBD1 is a possible D gene (6 bases). The CDR3 has 15 amino acids. The germline V and J ends were trimmed by 8 bases and 2 bases, with 16 bases remaining between them. CDR3 in amino acids: CASRTQGKAYNEQFF. The CDR3 coding sequence is TGTGCCAGCCGAACGCAGGGGAAAGCCTACAATGAGCAGTTCTTC.

V gene TRBV12-3 or TRBV12-4 combines with J gene TRBJ2-1, with D possibly being TRBD2 (6 bases). The CDR3 runs 15 residues. V lost 6 bases to trimming and J lost 5 bases, with 17 bases between them. For the CDR3, the DNA is TGTGCCAGCAGCGGCATGTGGGACTTCCACAATGAGCAGTTCTTC. Amino acids: CASSGMWDFHNEQFF.

The V gene is TRBV4-1, the J gene TRBJ2-7, with a weak D call TRBD2 (7 bases). In germline, CDR1 is MGHRA, CDR2 YSYEKL. V was cut by 1 base and J by 7 bases, with 17 bases left in between. The length of the CDR3 is 15 residues. In DNA, the CDR3 is TGCGCCAGCAGCCAAGGAGGTGGGGGGGCGTGGGAGCAGTACTTC. Its translation: CASSQGGGGAWEQYF.

The chain employs TRBV30 and TRBJ1-2, with 10 bases matching TRBD1. CDR3 length equals 15 residues. J was trimmed by 6 bases and V by 5 bases; bases with no gene match: 12. Germline CDR1 and CDR2: GTSNPN and SVGIG (reference sequence). CDR3 in DNA: TGTGCCTGGGAAGAAGAGCCGGGACAGGGGAATGGCTACACCTTC. Translating gives CAWEEEPGQGNGYTF.

The chain couples TRBV25-1 to TRBJ1-1, with 7 nucleotides matching TRBD1. CDR1 MGHDK and CDR2 SYGVNS come from the germline V gene. CDR3 size: 14 residues. V dropped 6 bases and J dropped 3; count of bases not matched to a gene: 7. The CDR3, as DNA: TGTGCCAGCAGGGTAGGGGGCCAGTACACTGAAGCTTTCTTT. Translating it yields CASRVGGQYTEAFF.

The rearrangement joins TRBV6-6 to TRBJ2-3; TRBD2 matches at 7 bases. This CDR3 has 15 amino acids. V lost 2 bases, J lost 2 bases, and 4 bases stayed unmatched. The germline gives CDR1 MNHNY, CDR2 SVGAGI (reference sequence). In DNA, the CDR3 is TGTGCCAGCAGTTACGAGGAGCGGGACACAGATACGCAGTATTTT. Encoded protein: CASSYEERDTDTQYF.

V is TRBV6-1 and J is TRBJ2-7; D ambiguous. Germline CDR1 and CDR2: MNHNS and SASEGT. This CDR3 region has 11 residues. Trimming stripped 3 bases from V and 6 bases from J, with 6 bases between. The CDR3: CASSDYAEQYF. The CDR3 nucleotides read TGTGCCAGCAGTGATTACGCCGAGCAGTACTTC.

V and J are TRBV4-1 and TRBJ2-7, with D hard to call. The CDR3 is 14 residues long. Germline CDR1 and CDR2: MGHRA and YSYEKL. With 6 bases removed from V and 6 bases from J, the gap between germline ends came to 18 bases. This CDR3 reads CASSRLSDNPEQYF. CDR3 in DNA: TGCGCCAGCAGTCGACTCTCCGACAACCCCGAGCAGTACTTC.

Comment on this clonotype: An end of the junction does not agree with germline; a read error may underlie this. J is TRBJ2-7 and V is TRBV20-1; TRBD2 matches at 9 bases. Germline CDR1 is DFQATT and CDR2 is SNEGSKA (reference sequence). This CDR3 has 13 amino acids. The CDR3 DNA follows: TGCAGCGCTACCGCGGGAGGGACCTACGAGCAGTACTTC. It specifies CSATAGGTYEQYF.

This clonotype was observed a few times. The J gene is TRBJ2-7, the V gene TRBV13, with D tentatively TRBD2 (6 bases). CDR3 size: 14 residues. Germline CDR1 reads PRHDT; CDR2 reads FYEKMQ (reference sequence). Trimming removed 6 bases from V and 2 bases from J, with 14 bases in between. CDR3 sequence (DNA): TGTGCCAGCAGTTGGTTAGCGGACCCCTACGAGCAGTACTTC. This codes for CASSWLADPYEQYF.

The J gene is TRBJ2-7, the V gene TRBV27; 9 bases fit TRBD2. Germline CDR1 and CDR2: MNHEY and SMNVEV (reference sequence). J lost 5 bases, V lost 5 bases, and 10 bases had no gene match. This CDR3 region has 15 residues. Written as DNA, the CDR3 is TGTGCCAGCAGTCCCTTCGCGGGAGGGTTAAACGAGCAGTACTTC. Its translation: CASSPFAGGLNEQYF.